These T cell receptor beta chains were read from a single sample in a study of naive and memory T cell subsets. TCRdb analysed the UMI-ligation and nested PCR reads with MiXCR anew, one entry per CDR3 protein. Among fewer than 40,000 distinct CDR3 sequences listed, 13% were seen once. Sequenced: effector memory CD4+ T cells from blood. These receptors all come from a human donor in good health. Each CDR3 is given with its conserved first and last residue. The D gene is left open where the match is weak. The size field is filled for only some rows; it gives once, few, many or a size class.

CSARMPRQAYEKLFF	TGCAGTGCTAGAATGCCCCGACAGGCATATGAAAAACTGTTTTTT	NA	few	TRBV20-1	TRBJ1-4
CAIRVGTVGTGANVLTF	TGTGCCATCAGAGTAGGGACAGTAGGCACTGGGGCCAACGTCCTGACTTTC	TRBD1	NA	TRBV10-3	TRBJ2-6
CASTGQGAGAFF	TGTGCCAGCACCGGACAGGGGGCAGGAGCTTTCTTT	TRBD1	many	TRBV12-3/TRBV12-4	TRBJ1-1
CASRRGGVDGTDTQYF	TGTGCCAGCAGAAGAGGGGGGGTTGATGGCACAGATACGCAGTATTTT	NA	NA	TRBV6-1	TRBJ2-3
CASTSRILAGEAFF	TGTGCCAGCACCAGTCGAATCCTAGCCGGTGAAGCTTTCTTT	NA	few	TRBV7-2	TRBJ1-1
CASSLEGANRETQYF	TGTGCCAGCAGCTTGGAGGGGGCGAATCGAGAGACCCAGTACTTC	NA	few	TRBV7-2	TRBJ2-5
CASSLGRMDEQFF	TGTGCCAGCAGCTTAGGTCGTATGGATGAGCAGTTCTTC	NA	NA	TRBV7-9	TRBJ2-1
CSAETGDSGANVLTF	TGCAGTGCGGAGACAGGAGACTCTGGGGCCAACGTCCTGACTTTC	NA	many	TRBV20-1	TRBJ2-6
CASSVPDTYGYTF	TGCGCCAGCAGCGTGCCGGACACTTATGGCTACACCTTC	NA	NA	TRBV5-1	TRBJ1-2
CASSYFREETQYF	TGTGCCAGCAGTTACTTCAGGGAAGAGACCCAGTACTTC	NA	NA	TRBV6-2/TRBV6-3	TRBJ2-5
CASSIPTGRYEQYF	TGTGCCAGCAGTATCCCGACAGGGAGGTACGAGCAGTACTTC	NA	NA	TRBV28	TRBJ2-7
CASSFLRLAEYQETQYF	TGTGCCAGCAGCTTCCTCAGACTAGCGGAGTACCAAGAGACCCAGTACTTC	TRBD2	few	TRBV7-9	TRBJ2-5
CATMGDADIQYF	TGTGCCACCATGGGGGACGCAGACATTCAGTACTTC	NA	NA	TRBV24-1	TRBJ2-4
CASSRLAGARGSSYNEQFF	TGTGCCAGCAGTCGACTAGCGGGAGCGAGGGGGAGCTCCTACAATGAGCAGTTCTTC	TRBD2	NA	TRBV27	TRBJ2-1
CASSLGPDRGGYTF	TGTGCCAGCAGTTTAGGCCCCGACAGGGGTGGCTACACCTTC	TRBD1	NA	TRBV28	TRBJ1-2
CASSLDDNSPLHF	TGTGCCAGCAGCTTAGATGACAATTCACCCCTCCACTTT	NA	few	TRBV7-3	TRBJ1-6
CASSLAGQGVYGYTF	TGTGCCAGCAGCTTAGCCGGACAGGGAGTCTATGGCTACACCTTC	TRBD1	few	TRBV7-2	TRBJ1-2
CASSLAIGTDIQYF	TGCGCCAGCAGCTTGGCCATAGGAACCGACATTCAGTACTTC	NA	many	TRBV5-1	TRBJ2-4
CAISESIRRVDTGSSYNEQFF	TGTGCCATCAGTGAGTCGATTCGGCGGGTGGACACAGGGAGCTCCTACAATGAGCAGTTCTTC	NA	NA	TRBV10-3	TRBJ2-1
CSVGDPRGEKLFF	TGCAGCGTCGGGGACCCGCGAGGTGAAAAACTGTTTTTT	NA	few	TRBV29-1	TRBJ1-4
CASSGCGTCSYNEQFF	TGTGCCAGCAGCGGGTGCGGGACCTGCTCCTACAATGAGCAGTTCTTC	NA	few	TRBV21-1	TRBJ2-1
CASSVPDRGKDTQYF	TGTGCCAGCAGCGTACCAGACAGGGGTAAAGATACGCAGTATTTT	TRBD1	few	TRBV7-2	TRBJ2-3
CASSLPEGHQPQHF	TGTGCCAGCAGTTTACCGGAGGGGCATCAGCCCCAGCATTTT	NA	many	TRBV28	TRBJ1-5
CASSLSPFYEQYF	TGTGCCAGCAGTTTATCTCCTTTCTACGAGCAGTACTTC	NA	NA	TRBV28	TRBJ2-7